These 20 T cell receptor beta chains were all obtained from the same sample, sequenced in a study of T cell responses to AZD1222 COVID-19 vaccine. The repertoire was sequenced with immunoSEQ multiplex PCR; TCRdb's copy has only in-frame clones and lacks some. The sample consists of more than 100,000 clones, 70% to 90% of them appearing once. The material was peripheral blood, obtained on day 0 of AZD1222 vaccination. These receptors all come from an adult in good health.

The chain links TRBV9 to TRBJ2-3; 7 bases are a match to TRBD2. The CDR3 has 15 amino acids. V lost 4 bases and J lost 1; bases outside the gene matches: 6. Germline V lookup: CDR1 SGDLS, CDR2 YYNGEE. CDR3 residues: CASSTRLARTDTQYF. Here the CDR3 DNA reads TGTGCCAGCAGCACACGACTAGCCCGCACAGATACGCAGTATTTT.

The genes are TRBV19 and TRBJ2-1, with a tentative D call TRBD1 (6 bases). The length of the CDR3 is 15 residues. V dropped 9 bases and J dropped 7 bases, with 22 bases sitting between them. Germline loops: CDR1 LNHDA, CDR2 SQIVND (reference sequence). The CDR3 DNA follows: TGTGCCAGCCTCGACAGGACGACGCTTCGAAATGAGCAGTTCTTC. This gives the protein CASLDRTTLRNEQFF.

The V and J genes are TRBV6-1 and TRBJ2-3; 14 bases map to TRBD2. Germline CDR1 and CDR2: MNHNS and SASEGT. Trimming cost V 1 base and J 8 bases; bases outside gene matches: 2. This CDR3 is 15 amino acids long. DNA of the CDR3: TGTGCCAGCAGTGAAGATGGACTAGCGGGGGGTACGCAGTATTTT. This translates into CASSEDGLAGGTQYF.

The chain couples TRBV7-2 to TRBJ2-1; 10 bases are shared with TRBD1. The CDR3 totals 15 residues. With V trimmed by 0 bases and J by 10 bases, 6 bases remained unmatched. The germline V gene encodes CDR1 SGHTA and CDR2 FQGNSA. The CDR3 region has the DNA TGTGCCAGCAGCTTAGCCCGGACAGGGGGTGCGGAGCAGTTCTTC. Translated: CASSLARTGGAEQFF.

This clone was seen a few times. The chain is built from TRBV3-1 (or the pseudogene TRBV3-2) and TRBJ2-7; 8 bases line up with TRBD1. V lost 5 bases and J lost 6; bases outside the gene matches: 3. CDR3 size: 12 residues. From germline, CDR1 is LGHDT and CDR2 YNNKEL (reference sequence). The CDR3 sequence: CASSSQGGEQYF. The CDR3 DNA reads as TGTGCCAGCAGCTCACAGGGGGGCGAGCAGTACTTC.

The chain is built from TRBV3-1 (or the pseudogene TRBV3-2) and TRBJ1-4; D uncertain. The V gene lost 4 bases and the J gene lost 2 bases, with 11 bases spanning the gap. The length of the CDR3 is 15 residues. Germline lookup yields CDR1 LGHDT and CDR2 YNNKEL (reference sequence). The DNA of the CDR3 is TGTGCCAGCAGCCCTCGAGGGTTCACTAATGAAAAACTGTTTTTT. Residues: CASSPRGFTNEKLFF.

J is TRBJ1-2 and V is TRBV29-1; tentative D call: TRBD1 (5 bases). The ends were cut back, 0 bases at V and 4 bases at J, with 21 bases in the middle. The CDR3 has 17 residues. Germline assignment: CDR1 SQVTM and CDR2 ANQGSEA. The CDR3 DNA is TGCAGCGTTGAAGATGGTCGCGGACGGGGGTTATTCTATGGCTACACCTTC. This sequence encodes CSVEDGRGRGLFYGYTF.

The J gene is TRBJ1-1, the V gene TRBV4-2; possible D gene TRBD1, 6 bases. The CDR3 extends over 12 amino acids. CDR1 and CDR2 from the germline V gene are LGHNA and YNFKEQ. The V end was cut by 4 bases, the J end by 8 bases, with 11 bases between. The CDR3 here is CASSPAGGEAFF. The CDR3 region has the DNA TGTGCCAGCAGCCCAGCGGGGGGCGAAGCTTTCTTT.

The chain combines TRBV5-1 with TRBJ2-5, with 8 bases lining up with TRBD2. The CDR3 is made up of 14 amino acids. Germline assignment: CDR1 SGHRS and CDR2 YFSETQ. CDR3: CASSGGSLEETQYF. The CDR3 coding sequence is TGCGCAAGCTCGGGAGGGAGCTTAGAAGAGACCCAGTACTTC.

V is TRBV2 and J is TRBJ2-7; D perhaps matches TRBD2 (6 bases). The V gene's germline CDR1 is SNHLY and CDR2 FYNNEI. The CDR3 runs 13 residues. The V gene lost 4 bases and the J gene lost 4 bases, with 11 bases spanning the gap. CDR3 sequence (DNA): TGTGCCAGCAGTGTGGGGGGTTGGTACGAGCAGTACTTC. Protein: CASSVGGWYEQYF.

This rearrangement joins TRBV19 to TRBJ1-4; D is unclear. Trimming shortened V by 5 bases and J by 4 bases, and 11 bases separated the two germline ends. CDR1 is LNHDA and CDR2 is SQIVND in the germline V gene (reference sequence). The CDR3 contains 14 residues. CDR3 loop: CASSLGHRNEKLFF. The DNA of the CDR3 is TGTGCCAGTAGTCTCGGGCACCGTAATGAAAAACTGTTTTTT. The full variable domain, its missing parts supplied by reference TRBV19 and TRBJ1-4, is DGGITQSPKYLFRKEGQNVTLSCEQNLNHDAMYWYRQDPGQGLRLIYYSQIVNDFQKGDIAEGYSVSREKKESFPLTVTSAQKNPTAFYLCASSLGHRNEKLFFGSGTQLSVL.

This chain uses TRBV18 with TRBJ1-3; D uncertain. Germline loops: CDR1 KGHSH, CDR2 LQKENI. The CDR3 covers 12 residues. The V end was cut by 3 bases, the J end by 9 bases, with 9 bases between. The CDR3 DNA reads as TGTGCCAGCTCACCGGAGGCATTCACCATATATTTT. It is translated as CASSPEAFTIYF.

This chain links TRBV5-1 with TRBJ2-7; D perhaps matches TRBD1 (5 bases). The CDR3 is 15 residues long. Germline-derived CDR1 and CDR2 are SGHRS and YFSETQ. The V gene lost 1 base and the J gene lost 5 bases, with 16 bases spanning the gap. The CDR3 protein is CASSLTTSRVNEQYF. The CDR3 bases are TGCGCCAGCAGCTTGACGACCTCCAGGGTGAACGAGCAGTACTTC.

This clone was observed a single time. CDR3 bases: TGCATCGCGGGAAGGGACTCTGAAGCTTTCTTT. Its protein is CIAGRDSEAFF. The chain employs TRBV29-1 and TRBJ1-1; a weak D match, TRBD1 (5 bases). Looked up from germline, CDR1 is SQVTM and CDR2 is ANQGSEA. The CDR3 is made up of 11 amino acids.

DNA of the CDR3: TGTGCCAGTAGTATTCGGGGGGGCAGGACTAATGGCTACACCTTC. It encodes CASSIRGGRTNGYTF. The chain carries TRBV19 and TRBJ1-2; TRBD1 might be the D (6 bases). V was trimmed by 3 bases and J by 6 bases, leaving 17 bases between them. The CDR3 has 15 residues. Per the germline V gene, CDR1 is LNHDA and CDR2 is SQIVND (reference sequence).

J is TRBJ1-2 and V is TRBV19; TRBD1 is a possible D gene (5 bases). This CDR3 has 15 residues. V shed 3 bases and J shed 0 bases, with 11 bases lying between them. CDR1 and CDR2 from the germline V gene are LNHDA and SQIVND (reference sequence). The CDR3 spells CASSIPSTANYGYTF. CDR3 DNA: TGTGCCAGTAGTATCCCCTCGACAGCTAACTATGGCTACACCTTC.

The J gene is TRBJ2-7, the V gene TRBV28; 7 positions match TRBD1. The germline V gene encodes CDR1 MDHEN and CDR2 SYDVKM. The length of the CDR3 is 12 residues. V lost 10 bases and J lost 2; bases outside the gene matches: 5. In DNA form, the CDR3 reads TGTGCCATCCGAGACAGGGCCTACGAGCAGTACTTC. Protein product: CAIRDRAYEQYF.

V is TRBV18 and J is TRBJ1-5, with a possible D match to TRBD1 (5 bases). The CDR3 has 15 residues. Germline CDR1 reads KGHSH; CDR2 reads LQKENI. Deletions cut 5 bases from V and 5 bases from J, with 16 bases between. CDR3 sequence reads: CASSVNRPSDQPQHF. DNA of the CDR3: TGTGCCAGCTCAGTAAACAGGCCTTCCGATCAGCCCCAGCATTTT. Full variable domain (outside the CDR3, taken from reference TRBV18 and TRBJ1-5): NAGVMQNPRHLVRRRGQEARLRCSPMKGHSHVYWYRQLPEEGLKFMVYLQKENIIDESGMPKERFSAEFPKEGPSILRIQQVVRGDSAAYFCASSVNRPSDQPQHFGDGTRLSIL.

The V and J genes are TRBV19 and TRBJ1-2; D is unclear. This CDR3 contains 13 residues. The V gene lost 1 base and the J gene lost 9 bases, with 12 bases spanning the gap. CDR1 and CDR2 from the germline V gene are LNHDA and SQIVND (reference sequence). CDR3 sequence (DNA): TGTGCCAGTAGTATAGCCCTCGACGGAAGCTACACCTTC. Translated, it gives CASSIALDGSYTF.

The CDR3 region is CATSPQKLGEKLFF. CDR3 nucleotides: TGTGCCACCTCTCCACAGAAGTTGGGGGAAAAACTGTTTTTT. The J gene is TRBJ1-4, the V gene TRBV25-1; D uncertain. CDR3 length: 14 amino acids. Germline CDR1 is MGHDK and CDR2 is SYGVNS. The V gene lost 10 bases and the J gene lost 8 bases, with 20 bases spanning the gap.